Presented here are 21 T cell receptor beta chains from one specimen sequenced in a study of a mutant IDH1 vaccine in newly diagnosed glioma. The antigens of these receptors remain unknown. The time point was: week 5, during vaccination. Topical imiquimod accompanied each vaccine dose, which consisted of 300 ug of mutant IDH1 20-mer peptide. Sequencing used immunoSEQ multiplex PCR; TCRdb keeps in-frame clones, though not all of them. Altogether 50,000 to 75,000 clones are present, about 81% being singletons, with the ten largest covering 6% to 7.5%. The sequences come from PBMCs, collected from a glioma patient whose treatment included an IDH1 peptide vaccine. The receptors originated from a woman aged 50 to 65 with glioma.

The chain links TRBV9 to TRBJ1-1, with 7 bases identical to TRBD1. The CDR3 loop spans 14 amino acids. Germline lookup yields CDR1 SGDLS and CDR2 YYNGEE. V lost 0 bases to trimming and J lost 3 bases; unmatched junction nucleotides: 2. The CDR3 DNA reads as TGTGCCAGCAGCGTAGAAACAGGGGACACTGAAGCTTTCTTT. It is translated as CASSVETGDTEAFF.

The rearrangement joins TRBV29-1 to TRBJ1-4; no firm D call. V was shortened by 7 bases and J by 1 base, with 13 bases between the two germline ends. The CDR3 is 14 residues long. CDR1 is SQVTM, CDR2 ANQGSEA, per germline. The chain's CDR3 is CSADSGLTNEKLFF. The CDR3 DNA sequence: TGCAGCGCCGATTCCGGGTTAACTAATGAAAAACTGTTTTTT.

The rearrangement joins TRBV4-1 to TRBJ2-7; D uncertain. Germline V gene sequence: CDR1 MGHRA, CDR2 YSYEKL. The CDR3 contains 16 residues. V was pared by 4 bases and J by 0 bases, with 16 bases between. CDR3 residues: CASSPPGSPSSYEQYF. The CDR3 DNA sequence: TGCGCCAGCAGCCCGCCCGGCTCGCCGAGCTCCTACGAGCAGTACTTC.

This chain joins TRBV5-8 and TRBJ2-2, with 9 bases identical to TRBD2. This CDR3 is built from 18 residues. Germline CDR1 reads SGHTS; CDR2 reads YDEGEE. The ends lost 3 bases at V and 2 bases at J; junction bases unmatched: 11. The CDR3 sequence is CASSWRRSGGTNTGELFF. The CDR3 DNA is TGTGCCAGCAGCTGGCGTCGTAGCGGGGGCACCAACACCGGGGAGCTGTTTTTT.

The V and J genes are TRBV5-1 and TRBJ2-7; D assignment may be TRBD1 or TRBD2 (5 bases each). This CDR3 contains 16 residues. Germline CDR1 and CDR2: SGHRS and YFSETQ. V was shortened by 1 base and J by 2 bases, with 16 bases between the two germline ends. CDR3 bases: TGCGCCAGCAGCTTGACAGGCTCCGAGGGACCCTACGAGCAGTACTTC. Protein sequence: CASSLTGSEGPYEQYF.

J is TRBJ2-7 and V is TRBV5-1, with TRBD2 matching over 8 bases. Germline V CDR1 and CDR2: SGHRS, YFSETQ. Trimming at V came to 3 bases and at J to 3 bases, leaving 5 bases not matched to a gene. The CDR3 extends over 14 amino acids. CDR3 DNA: TGCGCCAGCAGCTCCCCGGGGGGGAACTACGAGCAGTACTTC. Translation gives CASSSPGGNYEQYF.

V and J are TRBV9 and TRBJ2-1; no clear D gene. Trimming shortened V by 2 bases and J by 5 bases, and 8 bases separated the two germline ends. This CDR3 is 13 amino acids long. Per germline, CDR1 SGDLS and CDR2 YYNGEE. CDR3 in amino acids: CASSVPNHNEQFF. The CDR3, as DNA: TGTGCCAGCAGCGTCCCCAACCACAATGAGCAGTTCTTC.

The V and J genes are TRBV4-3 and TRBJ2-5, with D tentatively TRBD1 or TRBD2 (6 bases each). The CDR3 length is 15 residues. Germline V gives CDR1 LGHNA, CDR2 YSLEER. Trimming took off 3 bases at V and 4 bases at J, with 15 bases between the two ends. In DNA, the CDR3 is TGCGCCAGCAGCCAGGAGGGGGGCCCAATAGAGACCCAGTACTTC. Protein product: CASSQEGGPIETQYF.

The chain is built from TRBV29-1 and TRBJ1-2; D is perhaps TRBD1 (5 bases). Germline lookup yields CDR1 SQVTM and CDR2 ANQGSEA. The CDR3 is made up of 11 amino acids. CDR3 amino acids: CSTNRIGGYTF. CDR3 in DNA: TGCAGTACAAACAGGATCGGGGGCTACACCTTC.

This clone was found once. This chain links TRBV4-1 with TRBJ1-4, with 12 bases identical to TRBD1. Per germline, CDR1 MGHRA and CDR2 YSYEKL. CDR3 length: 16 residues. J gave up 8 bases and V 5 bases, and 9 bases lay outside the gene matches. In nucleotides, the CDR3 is TGCGCCAGCAGCTTGGGACAGGGGGCAGTTCGAGAAAAACTGTTTTTT. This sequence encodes CASSLGQGAVREKLFF.

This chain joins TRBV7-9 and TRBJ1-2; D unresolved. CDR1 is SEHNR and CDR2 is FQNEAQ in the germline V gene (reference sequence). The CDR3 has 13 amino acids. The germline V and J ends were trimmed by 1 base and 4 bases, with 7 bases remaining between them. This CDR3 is CASSLDFPYGYTF. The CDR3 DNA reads TGTGCCAGCAGCTTAGATTTTCCCTATGGCTACACCTTC. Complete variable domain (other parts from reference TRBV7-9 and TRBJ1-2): DTGVSQNPRHKITKRGQNVTFRCDPISEHNRLYWYRQTLGQGPEFLTYFQNEAQLEKSRLLSDRFSAERPKGSFSTLEIQRTEQGDSAMYLCASSLDFPYGYTFGSGTRLTVV.

The CDR3 coding sequence is TGTGCCAGTGCCGGGGGACAACTTAACTATGGCTACACCTTC. Its protein is CASAGGQLNYGYTF. This chain links TRBV6-5 with TRBJ1-2; the D gene is possibly TRBD1 (6 bases). Trimming cost V 9 bases and J 1 base, with 15 bases left between them. Germline values: CDR1 MNHEY, CDR2 SVGAGI. The CDR3 contains 14 residues.

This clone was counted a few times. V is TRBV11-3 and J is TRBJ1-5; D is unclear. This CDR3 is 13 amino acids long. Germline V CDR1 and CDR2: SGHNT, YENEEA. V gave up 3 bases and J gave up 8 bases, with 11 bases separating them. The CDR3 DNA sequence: TGTGCCAGCAGCTTCAGCCCCCGGGAGCCCCAGCATTTT. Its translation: CASSFSPREPQHF.

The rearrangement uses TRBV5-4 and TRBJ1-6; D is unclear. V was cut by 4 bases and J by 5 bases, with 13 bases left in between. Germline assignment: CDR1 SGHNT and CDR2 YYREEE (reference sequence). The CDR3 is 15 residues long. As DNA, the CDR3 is TGTGCCAGCAGCATCGACCTCCCCAATAATTCACCCCTCCACTTT. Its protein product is CASSIDLPNNSPLHF.

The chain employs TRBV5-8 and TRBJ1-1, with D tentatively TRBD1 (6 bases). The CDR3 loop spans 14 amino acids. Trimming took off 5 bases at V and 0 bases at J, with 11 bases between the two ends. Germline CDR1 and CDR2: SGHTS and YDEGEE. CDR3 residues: CASRAGHLNTEAFF. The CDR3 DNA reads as TGTGCCAGCAGGGCGGGACACTTGAACACTGAAGCTTTCTTT.

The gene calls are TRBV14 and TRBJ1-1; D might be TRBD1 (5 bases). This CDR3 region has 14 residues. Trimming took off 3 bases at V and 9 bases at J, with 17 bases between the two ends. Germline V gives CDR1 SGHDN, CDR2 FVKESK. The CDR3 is CASSHSLPGPKAFF. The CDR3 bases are TGTGCCAGCAGCCATTCTTTACCGGGACCCAAAGCTTTCTTT.

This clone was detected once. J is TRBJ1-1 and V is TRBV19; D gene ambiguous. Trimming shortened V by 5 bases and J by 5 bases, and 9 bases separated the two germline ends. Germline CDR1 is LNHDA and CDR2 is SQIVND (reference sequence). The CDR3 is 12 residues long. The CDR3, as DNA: TGTGCCAGTAGTTTTCTGGGTACTGAAGCTTTCTTT. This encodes CASSFLGTEAFF.

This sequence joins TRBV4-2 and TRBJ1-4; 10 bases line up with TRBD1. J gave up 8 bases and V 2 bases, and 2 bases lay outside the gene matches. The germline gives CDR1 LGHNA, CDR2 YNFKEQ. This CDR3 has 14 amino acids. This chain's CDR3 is CASSQRQGAEKLFF. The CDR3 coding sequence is TGTGCCAGCAGCCAAAGACAGGGGGCGGAAAAACTGTTTTTT.

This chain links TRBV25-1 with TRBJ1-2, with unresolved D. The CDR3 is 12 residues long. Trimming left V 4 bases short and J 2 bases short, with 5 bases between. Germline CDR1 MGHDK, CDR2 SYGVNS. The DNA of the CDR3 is TGTGCCAGCAGTGTACAGAACTATGGCTACACCTTC. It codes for CASSVQNYGYTF.

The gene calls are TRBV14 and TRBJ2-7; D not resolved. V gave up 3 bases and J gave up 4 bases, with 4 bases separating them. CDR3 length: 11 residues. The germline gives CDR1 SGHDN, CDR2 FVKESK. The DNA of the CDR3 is TGTGCCAGCAGCCACCAATACGAGCAGTACTTC. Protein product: CASSHQYEQYF.

CDR3 residues: CASSAWHGTGGSPLHF. The CDR3 coding sequence is TGTGCCAGCAGCGCCTGGCATGGGACAGGGGGTTCACCCCTCCACTTT. The rearrangement joins TRBV2 to TRBJ1-6, with 11 nucleotides matching TRBD1. The junction had 10 bases not matched to a gene; V was cut back by 6 bases and J by 9 bases. Germline-derived CDR1 and CDR2 are SNHLY and FYNNEI. The CDR3 loop spans 16 amino acids.